Included here is one T cell receptor (beta chain) sequence, with context. The target of this receptor is not known. Base qualities are not recorded, but no much larger clone differs from it by a single base. These data originate in a study of shared clonotypes between healthy human individuals (dated by TCRdb to about 2020). Regarding the study in general: The cohort comprised a couple of women and a few men aged 18 to 49 years. Per donor, three plates each were used for CD4 naive and CD4 memory, two for CD8 naive, and one for CD8 memory. Blood TCR repertoires of a handful of healthy adults were deeply sequenced to estimate repertoire size and the extent of clonotype sharing between individuals. Different laboratories and diverse techniques were used to prepare libraries and sequence TCR repertoires, to increase sequencing depth and limit assay-specific biases. Between about 0.85 and 8.9 billion PBMCs per donor were obtained by leukapheresis. Summary of the overall study and its limitations: Higher generation probabilities were observed for clonotypes shared by all four sorted-subset donors than for non-shared clonotypes. Larger estimated clonotype richness was generally found for naive subsets than for memory subsets. The small number of donors limited the genetic and exposure-history diversity represented. Sampling was restricted to blood, and TCR repertoires in tissues likely differ from the TCR repertoires found in blood. Sharing across several donors was observed for about 5% of naive CD4, under 4% of naive CD8, 2% to 2.5% of memory CD4, and roughly 0.43% of memory CD8 clonotypes. Pairwise subsampling led to the expectation that sequencing depth would affect the degree of clonotype sharing among donors. Rarefaction of sorted-subset datasets indicated incomplete sequencing despite the large sequencing depth.

CD8 naive samples consisted of CD45RO-negative cells that were positively selected for CCR7, yielding a CD45RA+CCR7+ population without TemRA cells. Donors were healthy HIV-negative adults with no recently reported acute infections or vaccinations. All donors were Caucasian adults living in Nashville, Tennessee, USA. Blood was collected by leukapheresis, and PBMCs were isolated by Ficoll-Histopaque density gradient centrifugation and then cryopreserved in liquid nitrogen vapor phase. Analytical flow cytometry was used to check the purity and quantity of every magnetically sorted T cell population. Each sorted fraction had its genomic DNA isolated and then quantified by UV absorbance on a Nanodrop 2000c. Using the deep immunoSEQ assay, multiplex PCR amplified TCR CDR3 regions from genomic DNA. Extracted genomic DNA from each cell subset was spread evenly across all wells of several immunoSEQ 96-well plates, with each plate serving as a replicate. For sorted subsets, 150 to 250 ng of genomic DNA, equivalent to tens of thousands of T cell genomes, went into each replicate PCR. Purified libraries were quantified with a Qubit 3.0 fluorometer, sized on a Bioanalyzer 2100, and re-quantified with the KAPA Library Quantification kit. Every immunoSEQ 96-well plate was sequenced on a dedicated single-read 150-cycle Illumina NextSeq 550 flow cell. The original methods were these. Because only junctional sequences without quality scores were contained in the immunoSEQ output, filtering matching that applied to full-length reads could not be performed. Sequences were annotated with PyIR, a Python wrapper for IgBLAST v1.9, and V/J genes and CDR3 were assigned using IMGT germline references. Reads were removed for weak V/J assignments (E-value above 1e-6), missing CDR3, stop codons, out-of-frame junctions, or ambiguous translated residues. A V3J clonotype was defined by an identical inferred V gene, J gene, and CDR3 amino acid sequence. Percentage overlap between repertoires was calculated by dividing the number of shared unique clonotypes by the size of the smaller repertoire. Richness of each repertoire was evaluated using RTK rarefaction, the Chao1 estimator, and Recon v2.1 estimates of unobserved clonotypes. OLGA was used to compute generation probabilities for all TCRbeta clonotypes that the gDNA method yielded from several donors. Not all clones reach the TCRdb copy of this immuneACCESS table, which keeps in-frame sequences only. Checked studies attribute under half of the gap to unresolved V genes and leave the rest unexplained. From that table come the V and J calls and clone size; the DNA was used to work out D and trimming. The sample records around 700,000 clones, about 91% of which are singletons. Of the sample, 24% falls within the top ten clones.

V and J lose 3 bases and 3 bases, and a span of 15 bases separates them. CDR1 and CDR2 are read off the germline V gene as MDHEN and SYDVKM. Taken from cysteine to phenylalanine, the CDR3 has 15 residues. The entry retains the CDR3 DNA only, 45 bases that are in frame from base 1. The sequence came from a man aged 25-45 years in good health. Sequences were obtained from naive CD8+ T cells sorted from blood. The sample's cell subset or site label, decoded: CD45RA+CCR7+. The chain is made from TRBV28 and TRBJ2-7, and perhaps TRBD2 as D gene, on 6 matching bases. CDR3 protein: CASSFRELPLYEQYF. The nucleotides read TGTGCCAGCAGTTTCCGGGAGCTTCCCCTCTACGAGCAGTACTTC.